Shown below are 25 T cell receptor beta chains from a single sample sequenced in a study of T cells in Graves' hyperthyroidism and ophthalmopathy. From RNA transcripts, TCR beta CDR3 regions were amplified. A set of HTBI primers served as the primers for a first-round RT-PCR of the TCR CDR3. One entry per CDR3 protein, called by TCRdb with MiXCR from the multiplex PCR reads. The table has 550,000 to 650,000 distinct CDR3 sequences, roughly 14% seen once. The sequenced sample was blood. These TCRs come from a woman in her 30s with Graves' hyperthyroidism that later progressed to Graves' ophthalmopathy.

This clonotype was counted ten times or more. J is TRBJ2-1 and V is TRBV6-1; weak D call: TRBD1 (5 bases). Trimming cost V 5 bases and J 10 bases, with 12 bases left between them. Germline CDR1 MNHNS, CDR2 SASEGT. The CDR3 extends over 12 amino acids. The CDR3 protein is CASSLDRQEQFF. The CDR3 nucleotides are TGTGCCAGCAGTTTAGACAGACAAGAGCAGTTCTTC.

The chain recombines TRBV11-2 with TRBJ1-2, with TRBD1 matching over 7 bases. The CDR3 runs to 12 residues. Unmatched junction bases numbered 2, after V lost 2 bases and J lost 8 bases. Germline V gives CDR1 SGHAT, CDR2 FQNNGV. The CDR3 region has the DNA TGTGCCAGCAGCTTAAGGGGGCAAGGCTACACCTTC. This sequence encodes CASSLRGQGYTF.

This clonotype was counted ten times or more. The chain employs TRBV7-9 and TRBJ1-2; tentative D call: TRBD1 (6 bases). The CDR3 has 15 amino acids. Trimming took 1 base from V and 2 from J, leaving 11 bases between them. Germline-derived CDR1 and CDR2 are SEHNR and FQNEAQ (reference sequence). Here the CDR3 DNA reads TGTGCCAGCAGCTTAGATCTGGGACAAAACTATGGCTACACCTTC. Translation: CASSLDLGQNYGYTF.

This clonotype has at least ten counts. This sequence joins TRBV6-2 or TRBV6-3 and TRBJ1-4; D uncertain. This CDR3 is 14 amino acids long. The V gene lost 6 bases and the J gene lost 3 bases, with 11 bases spanning the gap. CDR1 is MNHEY, CDR2 SVGEGT, per germline. CDR3 in amino acids: CASRKGWPNEKLFF. As DNA, the CDR3 is TGTGCCAGCAGAAAGGGATGGCCTAATGAAAAACTGTTTTTT.

In its sample, this clonotype was seen a few times. This chain joins TRBV7-9 and TRBJ2-7; 13 bases fit TRBD2. The germline gives CDR1 SEHNR, CDR2 FQNEAQ (reference sequence). The CDR3 runs 15 residues. J gave up 5 bases and V 5 bases, and 6 bases lay outside the gene matches. The CDR3 nucleotides are TGTGCCAGCAGCCTCGGACTAGCGGGAGAGGACGAGCAGTACTTC. As protein: CASSLGLAGEDEQYF.

This clonotype was seen a few times. This may arise from a read error, as a much more abundant clone is one base away. The chain couples TRBV20-1 to TRBJ2-3; D gene uncertain. The CDR3 runs 15 residues. CDR1 is DFQATT, CDR2 SNEGSKA, per germline (reference sequence). The DNA for the CDR3 is TGCAGTGCCAACTCGCAGTCCGGTAGCACAGATGCGCAGTATTTT. This sequence encodes CSANSQSGSTDAQYF.

This clonotype has more than one count but fewer than ten. The V call is TRBV11-3, the J call TRBJ2-5, with 9 bases lining up with TRBD2. Germline V CDR1 and CDR2: SGHNT, YENEEA. The ends lost 1 base at V and 0 bases at J; junction bases unmatched: 12. This CDR3 region has 19 residues. Here the CDR3 DNA reads TGTGCCAGCAGCTTAGTTTTCTCCAGCCAGCGGGAGGACCAAGAGACCCAGTACTTC. Translated: CASSLVFSSQREDQETQYF.

The chain recombines TRBV2 with TRBJ2-3; weak D call: TRBD1 (6 bases). The CDR3 length is 13 residues. V was clipped by 8 bases and J by 4 bases, with 13 bases between them. The germline CDR1 and CDR2 sequences are SNHLY and FYNNEI. CDR3 region: CASPGQGADTQYF. DNA of the CDR3: TGTGCCAGCCCGGGACAAGGGGCAGATACGCAGTATTTT.

This chain links TRBV19 with TRBJ2-4; TRBD1 might be the D (6 bases). Trimming shortened V by 2 bases and J by 3 bases, and 8 bases separated the two germline ends. The CDR3 totals 14 residues. Germline CDR1 reads LNHDA; CDR2 reads SQIVND (reference sequence). CDR3 nucleotides: TGTGCCAGTAGTATACCAGGGGTCAAAAACATTCAGTACTTC. Translating it yields CASSIPGVKNIQYF.

This clonotype was observed many times. The chain is built from TRBV20-1 and TRBJ1-3, with D perhaps TRBD1 (6 bases). Germline CDR1 reads DFQATT; CDR2 reads SNEGSKA (reference sequence). This CDR3 is built from 14 residues. V was trimmed by 3 bases and J by 2 bases, leaving 11 bases between them. CDR3 protein: CSARGGQTGNTIYF. As DNA, the CDR3 is TGCAGTGCTAGGGGGGGACAAACTGGAAACACCATATATTTT.

This clonotype came up a few times. The CDR3 loop reads CSARVAGLAKNIQYF. The CDR3 bases are TGCAGTGCTAGAGTGGCGGGATTAGCCAAAAACATTCAGTACTTC. The J gene is TRBJ2-4, the V gene TRBV20-1; maybe TRBD2 (6 bases). V dropped 1 base and J dropped 0 bases, with 10 bases sitting between them. CDR1 is DFQATT, CDR2 SNEGSKA, per germline (reference sequence). There are 15 residues in the CDR3.

This clonotype was found many times. J is TRBJ2-5 and V is TRBV6-6, with a tentative D call TRBD1 (5 bases). Per germline, CDR1 MNHNY and CDR2 SVGAGI (reference sequence). The germline V and J ends were trimmed by 0 bases and 2 bases, with 13 bases remaining between them. The CDR3 covers 16 residues. CDR3 sequence: CASSYSAGMGQETQYF. In nucleotides, the CDR3 is TGTGCCAGCAGTTACTCTGCAGGGATGGGACAAGAGACCCAGTACTTC.

This clonotype has ten or more counts. This chain links TRBV20-1 with TRBJ2-7; the D gene could be TRBD1 or TRBD2 (5 bases each). This CDR3 is 13 amino acids long. V lost 1 base, J lost 2 bases, and 9 bases lay in between. The germline V gene encodes CDR1 DFQATT and CDR2 SNEGSKA (reference sequence). The CDR3 protein is CSARGGTPYEQYF. The CDR3 DNA reads TGCAGTGCTAGAGGAGGGACCCCCTACGAGCAGTACTTC.

This clonotype has a count of ten or more. The V and J genes are TRBV29-1 and TRBJ1-1; a possible D gene is TRBD1 (5 bases). CDR1 is SQVTM, CDR2 ANQGSEA, per germline. Trimming stripped 4 bases from V and 3 bases from J, with 9 bases between. CDR3 length equals 12 residues. This CDR3 reads CSVAGWDTEAFF. CDR3 nucleotides: TGCAGCGTTGCAGGGTGGGACACTGAAGCTTTCTTT.

This clonotype appeared many times. V is TRBV2 and J is TRBJ1-4; the match to TRBD1 covers 10 bases. The J segment lost 7 bases and the V segment lost 6 bases, leaving 2 bases of the junction unmatched. The CDR3 runs to 13 residues. From germline, CDR1 is SNHLY and CDR2 FYNNEI. The CDR3 DNA is TGTGCCAGCAGGGGACAGGGGTTTGAAAAACTGTTTTTT. Translated, it gives CASRGQGFEKLFF. The full variable domain, in which reference TRBV2 and TRBJ1-4 provide the parts outside the CDR3, is EPEVTQTPSHQVTQMGQEVILRCVPISNHLYFYWYRQILGQKVEFLVSFYNNEISEKSEIFDDQFSVERPDGSNFTLKIRSTKLEDSAMYFCASRGQGFEKLFFGSGTQLSVL.

This clonotype was recorded many times. The genes are TRBV10-3 and TRBJ1-1, with TRBD1 as a possible D gene (6 bases). Germline loops: CDR1 ENHRY, CDR2 SYGVKD. Trimming removed 7 bases at V and 1 base at J, with 13 bases between. This CDR3 region has 14 residues. The CDR3 region has the DNA TGTGCCATCACTCGACAGGAATCGAACACTGAAGCTTTCTTT. This codes for CAITRQESNTEAFF.

The sample holds a few counts of this clonotype. J is TRBJ1-1 and V is TRBV2; D may be TRBD1 (6 bases). V gave up 6 bases and J gave up 10 bases, with 18 bases separating them. CDR3 length: 13 residues. CDR1 is SNHLY and CDR2 is FYNNEI in the germline V gene. CDR3 sequence: CASSVMRGAGAFF. The CDR3 DNA is TGTGCCAGCAGCGTTATGAGGGGGGCAGGAGCTTTCTTT.

The V gene is TRBV12-3 or TRBV12-4, the J gene TRBJ2-3; the match to TRBD2 covers 8 bases. V lost 2 bases, J lost 7 bases, and 8 bases stayed unmatched. The CDR3 sequence is 15 residues long. CDR3 bases: TGTGCCAGCAGTTTACTTAGCGGGGTCCGTAATACGCAGTATTTT. It translates to CASSLLSGVRNTQYF.

This clonotype came up many times. This chain joins TRBV6-5 and TRBJ1-2; TRBD1 might be the D (6 bases). V lost 1 base and J lost 4, with 10 bases in between. There are 14 residues in the CDR3. CDR1 and CDR2 (germline): MNHEY, SVGAGI. The CDR3 sequence is CASSYLRDTYGYTF. CDR3 in DNA: TGTGCCAGCAGTTACTTACGGGACACCTATGGCTACACCTTC.

Worth noting for this clonotype: A read error is possible here, since a much larger clone lies one base away. The chain has TRBV12-3 or TRBV12-4 and TRBJ1-1; no clear D. The CDR3 is 14 residues long. The CDR3 protein is CASSPHWENTETFF. DNA of the CDR3: TGTGCCAGCAGTCCCCACTGGGAGAACACTGAAACTTTCTTT.

This clonotype was observed at least ten times. This chain connects TRBV6-1 to TRBJ2-1, with 7 bases aligning to TRBD2. The germline V gene encodes CDR1 MNHNS and CDR2 SASEGT. J was trimmed by 4 bases and V by 7 bases; bases with no gene match: 10. The CDR3 extends over 15 amino acids. The DNA of the CDR3 is TGTGCCAGCATCGAGTGGGGGGGGGGTTACAATGAGCAGTTCTTC. It yields the protein CASIEWGGGYNEQFF.

This clonotype was seen at least ten times. The chain has TRBV7-2 and TRBJ2-7; TRBD1 is a possible D gene (6 bases). The germline CDR1 and CDR2 sequences are SGHTA and FQGNSA. The V gene lost 1 base and the J gene lost 2 bases, with 12 bases spanning the gap. The CDR3 has 15 amino acids. The CDR3 coding sequence is TGTGCCAGCAGCTTAGACAGGGATCCCCCCTACGAGCAGTACTTC. It yields the protein CASSLDRDPPYEQYF.

This clonotype was detected ten times or more. The chain has TRBV6-1 and TRBJ2-5, with D perhaps matching TRBD1 or TRBD2 (5 bases each). The ends were cut back, 5 bases at V and 5 bases at J, with 18 bases in the middle. This CDR3 spans 15 amino acids. Germline V lookup: CDR1 MNHNS, CDR2 SASEGT. CDR3 protein: CASSSLRAWGETQYF. As DNA, the CDR3 is TGTGCCAGCAGTTCCCTTCGGGCGTGGGGGGAGACCCAGTACTTC.

The CDR3 loop reads CATSATANTGELFF. CDR3 sequence (DNA): TGTGCCACCAGTGCCACAGCGAACACCGGGGAGCTGTTTTTT. The J gene is TRBJ2-2, the V gene TRBV24-1; D call uncertain. The CDR3 contains 14 residues. Trimming removed 5 bases from V and 0 bases from J, with 6 bases in between. In germline, CDR1 is KGHDR, CDR2 SFDVKD.

This clonotype was detected ten times or more. The genes are TRBV19 and TRBJ1-1; D not certain. Germline V CDR1 and CDR2: LNHDA, SQIVND (reference sequence). The CDR3 has 15 amino acids. The germline V and J ends were trimmed by 2 bases and 0 bases, with 10 bases remaining between them. The CDR3 bases are TGTGCCAGTAGTATACAGCCAGCATTGAACACTGAAGCTTTCTTT. It specifies CASSIQPALNTEAFF.